This TCR beta chain came from a study of blood T cell repertoires in COVID-19. This clone was recorded many times. Data came from immunoSEQ multiplex PCR; TCRdb stores just in-frame clones and leaves some out. The profile covers 200,000 to 250,000 clones, with 80% appearing a single time and approximately 4.3% taken by the ten largest. CDR1 is GTSNPN, CDR2 SVGIG, per germline (reference sequence). J was trimmed by 3 bases and V by 0 bases; bases with no gene match: 1. CDR3 size: 14 residues. Everyone who took part was about 18 to 89 years old, and they came from 24 US areas. Clinical history reported by participants formed the basis on which cohorts were assigned.

The genes are TRBV30 and TRBJ2-7; 11 bases map to TRBD1. The sequence derives from a man in his thirties or forties with acute COVID-19. Sample: PBMCs or T cells enriched from blood (not recorded which). The CDR3 here is CAWSVGTGGYEQYF. In DNA, the CDR3 is TGTGCCTGGAGTGTAGGGACAGGGGGCTACGAGCAGTACTTC. The full variable domain, in which reference TRBV30 and TRBJ2-7 provide the parts outside the CDR3, is SQTIHQWPATLVQPVGSPLSLECTVEGTSNPNLYWYRQAAGRGLQLLFYSVGIGQISSEVPQNLSASRPQDRQFILSSKKLLLSDSGFYLCAWSVGTGGYEQYFGPGTRLTVT.